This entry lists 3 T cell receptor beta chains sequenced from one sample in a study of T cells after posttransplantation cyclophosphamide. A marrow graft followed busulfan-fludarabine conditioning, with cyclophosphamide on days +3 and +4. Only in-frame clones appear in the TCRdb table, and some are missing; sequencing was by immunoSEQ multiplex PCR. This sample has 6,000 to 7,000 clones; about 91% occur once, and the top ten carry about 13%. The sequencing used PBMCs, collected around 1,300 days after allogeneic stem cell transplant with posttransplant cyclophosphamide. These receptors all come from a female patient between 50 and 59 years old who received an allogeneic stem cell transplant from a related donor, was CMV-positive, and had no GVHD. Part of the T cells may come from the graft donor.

CDR3 region: CASSPLTPGLGTEAFF. The DNA for the CDR3 is TGTGCCAGCAGCCCGCTTACCCCGGGGTTGGGCACTGAAGCTTTCTTT. This chain links TRBV2 with TRBJ1-1; no firm D call. The length of the CDR3 is 16 residues. Germline CDR1 SNHLY, CDR2 FYNNEI. V lost 6 bases, J lost 4 bases, and 21 bases lay in between. Full variable domain (rest looked up from reference TRBV2 and TRBJ1-1): EPEVTQTPSHQVTQMGQEVILRCVPISNHLYFYWYRQILGQKVEFLVSFYNNEISEKSEIFDDQFSVERPDGSNFTLKIRSTKLEDSAMYFCASSPLTPGLGTEAFFGQGTRLTVV.

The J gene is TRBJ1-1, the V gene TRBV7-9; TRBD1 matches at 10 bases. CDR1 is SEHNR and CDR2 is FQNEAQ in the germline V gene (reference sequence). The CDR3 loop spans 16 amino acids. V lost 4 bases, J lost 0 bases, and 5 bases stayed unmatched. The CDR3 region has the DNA TGTGCCAGCAGCTCTGGACAGGGGGACCTGAACACTGAAGCTTTCTTT. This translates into CASSSGQGDLNTEAFF.

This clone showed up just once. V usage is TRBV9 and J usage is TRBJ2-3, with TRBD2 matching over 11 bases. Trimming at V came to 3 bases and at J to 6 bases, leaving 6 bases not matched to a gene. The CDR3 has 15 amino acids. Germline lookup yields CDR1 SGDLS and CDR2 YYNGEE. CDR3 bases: TGTGCCAGCAGCGAGACTAGCGGGAAAGTGGATACGCAGTATTTT. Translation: CASSETSGKVDTQYF.